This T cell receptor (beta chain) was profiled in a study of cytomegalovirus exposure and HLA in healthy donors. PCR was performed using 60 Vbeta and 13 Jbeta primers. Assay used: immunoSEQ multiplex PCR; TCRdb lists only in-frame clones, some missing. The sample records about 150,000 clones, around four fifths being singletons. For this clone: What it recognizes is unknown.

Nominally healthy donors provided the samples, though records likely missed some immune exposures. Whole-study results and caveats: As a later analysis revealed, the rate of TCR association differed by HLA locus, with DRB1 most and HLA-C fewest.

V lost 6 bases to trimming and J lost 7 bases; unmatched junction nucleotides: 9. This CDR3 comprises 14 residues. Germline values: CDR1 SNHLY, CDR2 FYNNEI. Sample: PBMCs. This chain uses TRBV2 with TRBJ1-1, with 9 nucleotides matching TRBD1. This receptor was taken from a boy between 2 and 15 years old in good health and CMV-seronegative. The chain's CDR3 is CASSFRTGANEAFF. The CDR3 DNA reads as TGTGCCAGCAGCTTTCGGACAGGGGCAAATGAAGCTTTCTTT. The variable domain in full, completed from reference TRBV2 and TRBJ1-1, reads EPEVTQTPSHQVTQMGQEVILRCVPISNHLYFYWYRQILGQKVEFLVSFYNNEISEKSEIFDDQFSVERPDGSNFTLKIRSTKLEDSAMYFCASSFRTGANEAFFGQGTRLTVV.